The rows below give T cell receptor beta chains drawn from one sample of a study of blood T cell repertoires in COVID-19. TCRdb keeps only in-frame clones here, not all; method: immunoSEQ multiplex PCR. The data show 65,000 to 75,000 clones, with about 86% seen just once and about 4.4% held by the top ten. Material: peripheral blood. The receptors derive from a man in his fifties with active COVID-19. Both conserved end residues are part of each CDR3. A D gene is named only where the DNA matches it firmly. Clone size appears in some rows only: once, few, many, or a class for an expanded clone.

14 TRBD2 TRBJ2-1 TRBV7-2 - TGTGCCAGCACCCGTCGGCGGGGGTACAATGAGCAGTTCTTC CASTRRRGYNEQFF
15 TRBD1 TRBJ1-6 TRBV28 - TGTGCCACCTTCCCCGGGACAGGTTATAATTCACCCCTCCACTTT CATFPGTGYNSPLHF
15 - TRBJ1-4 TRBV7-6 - TGTGCCAGCAGCTTAGGACAGGCGAATAATGAAAAACTGTTTTTT CASSLGQANNEKLFF
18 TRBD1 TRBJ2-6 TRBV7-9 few TGTGCCAGCAGTAGTAGGGACAGGGAGAACTCCGGGGCCAACGTCCTGACTTTC CASSSRDRENSGANVLTF
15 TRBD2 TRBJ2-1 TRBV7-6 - TGTGCCAGCAGTTTTAGCGGGTCCGTTGTAAATGAGCAGTTCTTC CASSFSGSVVNEQFF
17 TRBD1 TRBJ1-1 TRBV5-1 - TGCGCCAGCAGCGTGGCCGGGACAGGGGGCCTCCAAGGGTACGCTTTCTTT CASSVAGTGGLQGYAFF
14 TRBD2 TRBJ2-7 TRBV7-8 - TGTGCCAGCAGACTAGCGGGAGGGCCTTACGAGCAGTACTTC CASRLAGGPYEQYF
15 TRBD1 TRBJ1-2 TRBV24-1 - TGTGCCACCAGTGACTCGGGACAGAGTAACTATGGCTACACCTTC CATSDSGQSNYGYTF
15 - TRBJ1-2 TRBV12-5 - TGTGCTAGTGCCGACCAGTGGGCCATTACCTATGGCTACACCTTC CASADQWAITYGYTF
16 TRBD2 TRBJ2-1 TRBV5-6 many TGTGCCAGCAGCTTAGGACTAGCGGGGGTCCACAATGAGCAGTTCTTC CASSLGLAGVHNEQFF
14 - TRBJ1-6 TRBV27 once TGTGCCAGCAGTTTTCCGGGGGGTGGATCACCCCTCCACTTT CASSFPGGGSPLHF
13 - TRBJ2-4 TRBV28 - TGTGCCAGCAGTTTAACGGCAGGGAACATTCAGTACTTC CASSLTAGNIQYF
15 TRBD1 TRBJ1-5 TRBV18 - TGTGCCAGCTCATTGGGACAGTCGGAGCATCAGCCCCAGCATTTT CASSLGQSEHQPQHF
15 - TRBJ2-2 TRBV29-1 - TGCAGCGTCCCGGCCCAGCGGAGTGGCACCGGGGAGCTGTTTTTT CSVPAQRSGTGELFF
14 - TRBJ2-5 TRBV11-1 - TGTGCCAGCAGCTTAGGGGGCGGTCAAGAGACCCAGTACTTC CASSLGGGQETQYF
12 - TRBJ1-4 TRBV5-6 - TGTGCCAGCAGCTTGGACAGTTTTCCCTCCACTTTT CASSLDSFPSTF
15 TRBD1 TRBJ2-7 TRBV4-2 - TGTGCCAGCAGCCAAGAGGCAGGGGGCTCCTACGAGCAGTACTTC CASSQEAGGSYEQYF
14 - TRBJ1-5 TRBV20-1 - TGCAGTGCTAGTGAGGGGGGGGCCGGTCAGCCCCAGCATTTT CSASEGGAGQPQHF
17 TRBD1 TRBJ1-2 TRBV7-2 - TGTGCCAGCAGCCTTAACTCACAGGGGAGGTCTAACTATGGCTACACCTTC CASSLNSQGRSNYGYTF
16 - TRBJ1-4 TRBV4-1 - TGCGCCAGCAGCCAAGATACGACAGCCGGAGCTGAAAAACTGTTTTTT CASSQDTTAGAEKLFF
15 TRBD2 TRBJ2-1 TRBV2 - TGTGCCAGCACGGGCGGGGGGGCCGACTACAATGAGCAGTTCTTC CASTGGGADYNEQFF
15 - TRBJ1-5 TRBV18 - TGTGCCAGCTCACCAAGGGGCCAGAGCAATCAGCCCCAGCATTTT CASSPRGQSNQPQHF
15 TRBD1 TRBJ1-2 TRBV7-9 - TGTGCCAGCAGCTTATGGGACAGGAGAACGGGAGGCTACACCTTC CASSLWDRRTGGYTF
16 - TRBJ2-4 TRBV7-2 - TGTGCCAGCAGCTTAGGGAGGGGAGAGGCCAAAAACATTCAGTACTTC CASSLGRGEAKNIQYF
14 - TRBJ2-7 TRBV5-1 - TGCGCCAGCAGCTTACCGACAGCCTCCTACGAGCAGTACTTC CASSLPTASYEQYF
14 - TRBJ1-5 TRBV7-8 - TGTGCCAGCAGCCAAGAAACAGTCTATCAGCCCCAGCATTTT CASSQETVYQPQHF
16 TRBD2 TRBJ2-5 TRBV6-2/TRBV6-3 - TGTGCCAGCAGTAATAGCGGGGGGGCGATAAAAGAGACCCAGTACTTC CASSNSGGAIKETQYF
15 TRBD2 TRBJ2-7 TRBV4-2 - TGTGCCAGCAGCCAAGGGCGCGGGGGTACCTACGAGCAGTACTTC CASSQGRGGTYEQYF